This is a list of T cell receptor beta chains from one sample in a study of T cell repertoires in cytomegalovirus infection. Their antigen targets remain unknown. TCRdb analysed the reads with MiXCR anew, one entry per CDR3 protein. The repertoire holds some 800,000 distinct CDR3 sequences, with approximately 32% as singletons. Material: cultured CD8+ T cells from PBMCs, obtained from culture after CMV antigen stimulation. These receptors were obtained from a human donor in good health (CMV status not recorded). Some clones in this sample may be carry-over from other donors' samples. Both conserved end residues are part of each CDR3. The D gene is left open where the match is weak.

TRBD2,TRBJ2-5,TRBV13,CASSPLGLAGGNQETQYF
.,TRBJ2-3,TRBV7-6,CAGSQSKRGFRTDTQYF
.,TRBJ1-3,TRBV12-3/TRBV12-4,CASLKPGWPIYF
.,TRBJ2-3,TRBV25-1,CASSETGRETDTQYF
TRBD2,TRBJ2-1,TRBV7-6,CASSLTAGGLYNEQFF
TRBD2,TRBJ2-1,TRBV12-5,CASGMTDGLAGGSTYNEQFF
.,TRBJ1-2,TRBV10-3,CATLQEPTNYGYTF
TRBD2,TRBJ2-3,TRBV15,CATSPGLAVGTDTQYF
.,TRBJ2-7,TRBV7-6,CASSLDGGREQYF
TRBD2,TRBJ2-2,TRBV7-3,CASSYGGAAGELFF
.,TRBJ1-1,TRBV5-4,CASRASGPTEAFF
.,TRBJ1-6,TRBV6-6,CASSQGKGNSPLHF
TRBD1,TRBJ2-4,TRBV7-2,CASSLDDRAIDIQYF
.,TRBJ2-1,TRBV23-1,CAQRTGAQMNEQFF
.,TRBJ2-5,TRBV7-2,CASSLRSQGPETQYF
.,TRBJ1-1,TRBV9,CASSVVGPTGSGAFF
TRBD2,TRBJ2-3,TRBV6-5,CASSYSIPGGGTDTQYF
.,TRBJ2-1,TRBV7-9,CASSLLSGGLYNEQFF
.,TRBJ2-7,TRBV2,CACSVGGTYEQYF
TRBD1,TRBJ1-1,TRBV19,CASSSQGTVGWGTEAFF
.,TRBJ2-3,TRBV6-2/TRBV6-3,CASSYDLGGGTDTQYF
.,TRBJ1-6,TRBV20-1,CSASQGQWDSPLHF
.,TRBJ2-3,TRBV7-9,CASSPGLSAFGTQYF
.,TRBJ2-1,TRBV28,CASSTTGLSRGNEQFF
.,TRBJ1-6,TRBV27,CASSQGPSSYNSPLHF
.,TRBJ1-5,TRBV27,CASTPRWGGNQPQHF
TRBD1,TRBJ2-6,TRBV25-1,CASSDWSGGGGANVLTF
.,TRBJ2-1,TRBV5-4,CASSMLPGQSPYNEQFF
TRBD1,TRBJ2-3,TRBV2,CASSAGDSSTDTQYF
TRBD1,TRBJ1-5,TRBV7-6,CASSSGTGAKQAQHF
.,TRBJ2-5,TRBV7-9,CASRPRGDETQYF
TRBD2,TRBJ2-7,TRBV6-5,CASSYLAGGSYEQYF
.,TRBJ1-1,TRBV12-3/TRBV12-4,CASTLQGTRGAFF
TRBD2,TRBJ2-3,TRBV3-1,CASSQDEDSGGLGGDTQYF
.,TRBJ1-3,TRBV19,CASSDIAGNTIYF
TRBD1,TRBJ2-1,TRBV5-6,CASSLEGTGVDEQFF
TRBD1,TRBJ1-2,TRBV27,CASSFATGGNGYTF
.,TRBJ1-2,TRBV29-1,CSAPSGYNYGYTF
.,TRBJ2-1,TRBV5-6,CASLKEGQGIAYNEQFF
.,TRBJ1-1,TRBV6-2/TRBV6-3,CASSYFAGRDTEAFF
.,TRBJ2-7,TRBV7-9,CASSFVRGDYEQYF
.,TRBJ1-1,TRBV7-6,CASSPAWGQNTEAFF
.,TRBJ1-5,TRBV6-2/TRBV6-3,CASSDGWANQPQHF
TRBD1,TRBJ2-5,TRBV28,CASSLYPGGEETQYF
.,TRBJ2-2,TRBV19,CASARGRELFF
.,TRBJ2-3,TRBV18,CASSALLATDPTDTQYF
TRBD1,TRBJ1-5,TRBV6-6,CASRSRGKDQPQHF
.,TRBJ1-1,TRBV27,CASRGGGAMNTEAFF
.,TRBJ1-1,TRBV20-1,CSARGIAYEAFF
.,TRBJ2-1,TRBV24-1,CATSGRLVGDEQFF
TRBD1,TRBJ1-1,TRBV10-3,CAITQGGNTEAFF
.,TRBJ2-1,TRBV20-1,CSARDLRGSYNEQFF
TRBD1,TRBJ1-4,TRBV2,CARQTGTGSEKLFF
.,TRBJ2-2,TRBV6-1,CASLGYTGELFF
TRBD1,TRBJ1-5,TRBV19,CASSVSRGRSNQPQHF
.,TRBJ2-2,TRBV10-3,CAISDHQNTGELFF
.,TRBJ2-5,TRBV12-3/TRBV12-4,CASGLEETQYF